The rows below give T cell receptor beta chains drawn from one sample of a study of blood T cell repertoires in COVID-19. TCRdb's copy holds only in-frame clones and misses some; the assay was immunoSEQ multiplex PCR. The repertoire holds roughly 300,000 clones, with roughly nine tenths as singletons. Sequenced sample: peripheral blood. The receptors were gathered from a woman aged 25 to 39 with COVID-19, enrolled during active disease. CDR3s include the opening cysteine and the closing phenylalanine or tryptophan. Fields, in order: D gene, V gene, clone size, J gene, CDR3 protein, CDR3 DNA. A D gene is named only where the DNA matches it firmly. Size values are once, few and many counts, or a class for expanded clones, and some rows have none.

D: TRBD1; V: TRBV6-1; size: .; J: TRBJ2-7; CDR3: CASSNLDRGKYEQYF; DNA: TGTGCCAGCAGTAACCTCGACAGGGGGAAGTACGAGCAGTACTTC
D: .; V: TRBV19; size: .; J: TRBJ1-2; CDR3: CASSMNRVDGYTF; DNA: TGTGCCAGTAGTATGAACAGGGTAGATGGCTACACCTTC
D: TRBD1; V: TRBV7-2; size: .; J: TRBJ2-3; CDR3: CASSLATGGTQYF; DNA: TGTGCCAGCAGCTTAGCGACAGGGGGTACGCAGTATTTT
D: .; V: TRBV18; size: .; J: TRBJ1-6; CDR3: CASSPQDTYNSPLHF; DNA: TGTGCCAGCTCCCCACAGGACACATATAATTCACCCCTCCACTTT
D: TRBD2; V: TRBV27; size: .; J: TRBJ2-3; CDR3: CASSLSRGGNTDTQYF; DNA: TGTGCCAGCAGTTTATCTCGGGGGGGGAACACAGATACGCAGTATTTT
D: .; V: TRBV6-1; size: .; J: TRBJ2-3; CDR3: CASSEAQVSTDTQYF; DNA: TGTGCCAGCAGTGAAGCGCAGGTTAGCACAGATACGCAGTATTTT
D: TRBD2; V: TRBV9; size: .; J: TRBJ2-3; CDR3: CASSLLAGGSADTQYF; DNA: TGTGCCAGCAGCTTGTTAGCGGGGGGGAGTGCGGATACGCAGTATTTT
D: .; V: TRBV2; size: few; J: TRBJ2-1; CDR3: CASTDSSYNEQFF; DNA: TGTGCCAGCACCGACAGCTCCTACAATGAGCAGTTCTTC
D: .; V: TRBV3-1/TRBV3-2; size: .; J: TRBJ1-2; CDR3: CASSHQTQGTYGYTF; DNA: TGTGCCAGCAGCCACCAGACACAGGGAACCTATGGCTACACCTTC
D: .; V: TRBV3-1/TRBV3-2; size: .; J: TRBJ2-7; CDR3: CASSQDLVTEREDYEQYF; DNA: TGTGCCAGCAGCCAAGATCTTGTGACGGAGCGTGAGGATTACGAGCAGTACTTC
D: .; V: TRBV7-8; size: .; J: TRBJ1-1; CDR3: CASSYPRGGGNTEAFF; DNA: TGTGCCAGCAGCTATCCTAGGGGAGGCGGAAACACTGAAGCTTTCTTT
D: .; V: TRBV29-1; size: .; J: TRBJ1-5; CDR3: CSVNGDTHDQPQHF; DNA: TGCAGCGTTAATGGGGACACCCACGACCAGCCCCAGCATTTT
D: TRBD1; V: TRBV15; size: .; J: TRBJ2-7; CDR3: CATSRGEGAHSYEQYF; DNA: TGTGCCACCAGCAGAGGAGAGGGGGCTCACTCCTACGAGCAGTACTTC
D: TRBD1; V: TRBV6-5; size: .; J: TRBJ1-1; CDR3: CASTRDRGLNTEAFF; DNA: TGTGCCAGCACCCGGGACAGGGGGTTGAACACTGAAGCTTTCTTT
D: TRBD2; V: TRBV7-9; size: .; J: TRBJ2-5; CDR3: CASSLTSGGMQETQYF; DNA: TGTGCCAGCAGCCTAACTAGCGGGGGGATGCAAGAGACCCAGTACTTC
D: .; V: TRBV2; size: .; J: TRBJ1-5; CDR3: CASSEERVSNQPQHF; DNA: TGTGCCAGCAGTGAAGAGAGGGTTAGCAATCAGCCCCAGCATTTT
D: .; V: TRBV30; size: .; J: TRBJ2-3; CDR3: CAWSVSPVTSTQYF; DNA: TGTGCCTGGAGTGTAAGCCCAGTCACTAGTACGCAGTATTTT
D: TRBD1; V: TRBV19; size: .; J: TRBJ2-7; CDR3: CASRRTGQVYEQYF; DNA: TGTGCCAGTAGAAGGACAGGACAAGTCTACGAGCAGTACTTC
D: .; V: TRBV28; size: .; J: TRBJ1-5; CDR3: CASSPTRGTNQPQHF; DNA: TGTGCCAGCAGCCCTACCCGGGGGACGAATCAGCCCCAGCATTTT
D: .; V: TRBV28; size: .; J: TRBJ2-7; CDR3: CASSWGDRSSYEQYF; DNA: TGTGCCAGCAGCTGGGGGGACAGAAGCTCCTACGAGCAGTACTTC
D: .; V: TRBV18; size: .; J: TRBJ1-2; CDR3: CASSPVAPGDGYTF; DNA: TGTGCCAGCTCCCCCGTAGCGCCTGGGGATGGCTACACCTTC
D: TRBD2; V: TRBV30; size: few; J: TRBJ2-3; CDR3: CAWSLLGGASDTQYF; DNA: TGTGCCTGGAGTCTACTCGGGGGGGCCTCAGATACGCAGTATTTT